The 22 T cell receptor beta chains listed next were all sequenced from one sample in a study of shared clonotypes between healthy human individuals. Produced via immunoSEQ multiplex PCR; TCRdb's table is partial and in-frame only. The sample includes some 1 million clones, about three quarters seen only once; the top ten take approximately 1.5%. Sequencing used memory CD4+ T cells sorted from blood. Documented subset: CD45RA-negative fraction. The receptor source for this set is a man between 18 and 35 years old in good health.

V and J are TRBV25-1 and TRBJ1-1; D is ambiguous. Germline V gene lookup returns CDR1 MGHDK and CDR2 SYGVNS. V was shortened by 7 bases and J by 1 base, with 10 bases between the two germline ends. The CDR3 contains 13 residues. The CDR3 DNA sequence: TGTGCCAGCACCCCGAGCTGGAACACTGAAGCTTTCTTT. Its protein product is CASTPSWNTEAFF.

The chain employs TRBV5-6 and TRBJ2-2; 14 nucleotides line up with TRBD2. This CDR3 contains 15 residues. CDR1 and CDR2 from the germline V gene are SGHDT and YYEEEE. With V trimmed by 4 bases and J by 7 bases, 3 bases remained unmatched. CDR3 amino acids: CASSTGLAGDGELFF. The CDR3 nucleotides are TGTGCCAGCAGCACGGGACTAGCGGGAGACGGGGAGCTGTTTTTT.

The rearrangement uses TRBV6-6 and TRBJ1-1; tentatively, D is TRBD1 (5 bases). CDR1 is MNHNY and CDR2 is SVGAGI in the germline V gene (reference sequence). V lost 4 bases, J lost 6 bases, and 15 bases lay in between. The CDR3 is 14 amino acids. CDR3 nucleotides: TGTGCCAGCAGTTCACGCGCGCAGGGCGCTGAAGCTTTCTTT. Protein product: CASSSRAQGAEAFF.

In regard to this clone: This may be a read error, as it is one base from a much larger clone. Different DNA sequences within this sample yield the same CDR3. The genes are TRBV10-3 and TRBJ1-4; tentative D call: TRBD1 (5 bases). Per the germline V gene, CDR1 is ENHRY and CDR2 is SYGVKD. With 0 bases removed from V and 0 bases from J, the gap between germline ends came to 5 bases. CDR3 size: 15 residues. CDR3 nucleotide sequence: TGTGCCATCAGTGAGTCGGGGGCAACTAATGAAAAACTGTTTTTT. It codes for CAISESGATNEKLFF.

V and J are TRBV18 and TRBJ2-7, with 10 bases matching TRBD2. This CDR3 has 15 residues. Germline V gene sequence: CDR1 KGHSH, CDR2 LQKENI. Trimming at V came to 2 bases and at J to 3 bases, leaving 4 bases not matched to a gene. The CDR3 region has the DNA TGTGCCAGCTCACCAGGACTAGCGGAATACTACGAGCAGTACTTC. Amino acid sequence: CASSPGLAEYYEQYF.

The CDR3: CASSVQSYEQYF. CDR3 DNA: TGTGCCAGCAGCGTACAATCCTACGAGCAGTACTTC. This sequence joins TRBV7-9 and TRBJ2-7; no firm D call. The CDR3 totals 12 residues. In germline, CDR1 is SEHNR, CDR2 FQNEAQ (reference sequence). Trimming cost V 5 bases and J 1 base, with 6 bases left between them.

Turning to this clone: The same CDR3 also results from other DNA sequences found in this sample. V usage is TRBV2 and J usage is TRBJ1-1; D unclear. V was trimmed by 4 bases and J by 0 bases, leaving 9 bases between them. In germline, CDR1 is SNHLY, CDR2 FYNNEI. This CDR3 contains 14 residues. CDR3 protein: CASSVAEMNTEAFF. Written as DNA, the CDR3 is TGTGCCAGCAGTGTTGCGGAAATGAACACTGAAGCTTTCTTT.

The chain combines TRBV5-4 with TRBJ2-7; 8 bases fit TRBD2. Germline CDR1 is SGHNT and CDR2 is YYREEE (reference sequence). With 4 bases clipped from V and 8 bases from J, the junction kept 14 bases outside the gene matches. CDR3 length: 15 residues. The CDR3 DNA is TGTGCCAGCAGCGTGGGGACTAGTCTATATTCCCAGCAGTACTTC. Residues: CASSVGTSLYSQQYF.

The CDR3 coding sequence is TGTGCCAGCAGCCCCGCGTTACAAGAGACCCAGTACTTC. It translates to CASSPALQETQYF. The chain joins TRBV9 to TRBJ2-5; D is ambiguous. The V and J ends lost 4 bases and 2 bases respectively, with 9 bases between them. Germline V gene data show CDR1 as SGDLS and CDR2 as YYNGEE. This CDR3 comprises 13 residues.

The chain recombines TRBV5-1 with TRBJ2-7; maybe TRBD1 (6 bases). The CDR3 runs to 14 residues. Looked up from germline, CDR1 is SGHRS and CDR2 is YFSETQ. V was clipped by 4 bases and J by 2 bases, with 13 bases between them. The CDR3: CASSPRQATYEQYF. The CDR3 nucleotides are TGCGCCAGCAGCCCGCGACAGGCTACCTACGAGCAGTACTTC.

The sample holds a few counts of this clone. This chain joins TRBV28 and TRBJ1-1; 9 bases match TRBD1. V shed 6 bases and J 7 bases; nucleotides not matched to a gene: 12. The CDR3 runs to 15 residues. Germline values: CDR1 MDHEN, CDR2 SYDVKM. Written as DNA, the CDR3 is TGTGCCAGCAGCCCCGGGGGACAGGGCGGCGGTGAAGCTTTCTTT. This translates into CASSPGGQGGGEAFF.

The chain couples TRBV28 to TRBJ1-1, with no clear D. V was cut by 3 bases and J by 0 bases, with 8 bases left in between. Germline V CDR1 and CDR2: MDHEN, SYDVKM. The CDR3 runs to 14 residues. The CDR3 DNA sequence: TGTGCCAGCAGTTTCGGCACCGTGAACACTGAAGCTTTCTTT. The encoded protein is CASSFGTVNTEAFF.

CDR3 nucleotide sequence: TGTGCCAGCAGCCAGGGACAGGGATATCAGCCCCAGCATTTT. It encodes CASSQGQGYQPQHF. The chain couples TRBV5-6 to TRBJ1-5, with TRBD1 identical over 9 bases. V lost 4 bases and J lost 5; bases outside the gene matches: 4. Germline lookup yields CDR1 SGHDT and CDR2 YYEEEE. The CDR3 totals 14 residues.

The chain employs TRBV11-2 and TRBJ2-7; TRBD2 is a possible D gene (6 bases). This CDR3 has 14 residues. Germline CDR1 SGHAT, CDR2 FQNNGV. With 1 base removed from V and 2 bases from J, the gap between germline ends came to 9 bases. CDR3 nucleotide sequence: TGTGCCAGCAGCTTAGGGAGGGCGACCTACGAGCAGTACTTC. This translates into CASSLGRATYEQYF.

This sequence joins TRBV7-9 and TRBJ1-6; weak D call: TRBD1 (6 bases). The CDR3 has 17 residues. V lost 0 bases, J lost 8 bases, and 17 bases lay in between. Germline loops: CDR1 SEHNR, CDR2 FQNEAQ (reference sequence). The CDR3 protein is CASSLAGGGQRDSPLHF. CDR3 nucleotide sequence: TGTGCCAGCAGCTTAGCCGGCGGGGGGCAAAGGGATTCACCCCTCCACTTT.

The V gene is TRBV4-2, the J gene TRBJ2-5; D is undetermined. The J call may be faulty, since TRBJ2-7 better matches the DNA end. The CDR3 spans 12 residues. The germline CDR1 and CDR2 sequences are LGHNA and YNFKEQ. The CDR3 DNA reads TGTGCCAGCAGCGGACGCCTGGGCGAGCAGTACTTC. This gives the protein CASSGRLGEQYF.

This clone was seen only once. This chain uses TRBV7-2 with TRBJ2-7; D assignment may be TRBD1 or TRBD2 (5 bases each). Trimming removed 6 bases at V and 9 bases at J, with 21 bases between. This CDR3 is 14 amino acids long. Germline V gives CDR1 SGHTA, CDR2 FQGNSA. This chain's CDR3 is CASRSTRDHLAQYF. In DNA form, the CDR3 reads TGTGCCAGCAGATCGACCCGGGACCACCTGGCGCAGTACTTC. Full variable domain (outside the CDR3, taken from reference TRBV7-2 and TRBJ2-7): GAGVSQSPSNKVTEKGKDVELRCDPISGHTALYWYRQSLGQGLEFLIYFQGNSAPDKSGLPSDRFSAERTGGSVSTLTIQRTQQEDSAVYLCASRSTRDHLAQYFGPGTRLTVT.

The chain is built from TRBV30 and TRBJ2-5, with TRBD2 matching 11 bases. The trim removed 7 bases at V and 4 bases at J, leaving 2 bases unmatched. The CDR3 totals 12 residues. Per germline, CDR1 GTSNPN and CDR2 SVGIG (reference sequence). In DNA form, the CDR3 reads TGTGCCTCTGGACTAGCGGGAGAGACCCAGTACTTC. Its translation: CASGLAGETQYF.

This clone was seen a few times. The chain recombines TRBV19 with TRBJ1-2; D possibly corresponds to TRBD1 (6 bases). There are 16 residues in the CDR3. Germline CDR1 LNHDA, CDR2 SQIVND (reference sequence). Deletions cut 9 bases from V and 7 bases from J, with 27 bases between. CDR3 sequence: CASISVNTGARSGYTF. The CDR3 coding sequence is TGTGCCAGCATTTCGGTCAACACGGGGGCGCGAAGTGGCTACACCTTC.

The V and J genes are TRBV4-1 and TRBJ2-3; a possible D gene is TRBD1 (5 bases). This CDR3 is 15 amino acids long. Trimming stripped 5 bases from V and 2 bases from J, with 14 bases between. Germline CDR1 is MGHRA and CDR2 is YSYEKL. The CDR3 spells CASSSETAFTDTQYF. In DNA form, the CDR3 reads TGCGCCAGCAGCTCAGAGACAGCCTTCACAGATACGCAGTATTTT.

The chain recombines TRBV6-5 with TRBJ2-5; 9 positions agree with TRBD2. The ends lost 6 bases at V and 1 base at J; junction bases unmatched: 6. The CDR3 contains 15 residues. Germline loops: CDR1 MNHEY, CDR2 SVGAGI. CDR3 DNA: TGTGCCAGCAGAAGACTAGCGGAACTCCAAGAGACCCAGTACTTC. Its protein product is CASRRLAELQETQYF.

This clone was detected once. The CDR3 spells CASSPTDYNSPLHF. In DNA, the CDR3 is TGTGCCAGCAGCCCGACAGACTATAATTCACCCCTCCACTTT. The V gene is TRBV27, the J gene TRBJ1-6, with TRBD1 as a possible D gene (5 bases). V lost 6 bases and J lost 3, with 9 bases in between. Germline assignment: CDR1 MNHEY and CDR2 SMNVEV (reference sequence). The CDR3 is made up of 14 amino acids.